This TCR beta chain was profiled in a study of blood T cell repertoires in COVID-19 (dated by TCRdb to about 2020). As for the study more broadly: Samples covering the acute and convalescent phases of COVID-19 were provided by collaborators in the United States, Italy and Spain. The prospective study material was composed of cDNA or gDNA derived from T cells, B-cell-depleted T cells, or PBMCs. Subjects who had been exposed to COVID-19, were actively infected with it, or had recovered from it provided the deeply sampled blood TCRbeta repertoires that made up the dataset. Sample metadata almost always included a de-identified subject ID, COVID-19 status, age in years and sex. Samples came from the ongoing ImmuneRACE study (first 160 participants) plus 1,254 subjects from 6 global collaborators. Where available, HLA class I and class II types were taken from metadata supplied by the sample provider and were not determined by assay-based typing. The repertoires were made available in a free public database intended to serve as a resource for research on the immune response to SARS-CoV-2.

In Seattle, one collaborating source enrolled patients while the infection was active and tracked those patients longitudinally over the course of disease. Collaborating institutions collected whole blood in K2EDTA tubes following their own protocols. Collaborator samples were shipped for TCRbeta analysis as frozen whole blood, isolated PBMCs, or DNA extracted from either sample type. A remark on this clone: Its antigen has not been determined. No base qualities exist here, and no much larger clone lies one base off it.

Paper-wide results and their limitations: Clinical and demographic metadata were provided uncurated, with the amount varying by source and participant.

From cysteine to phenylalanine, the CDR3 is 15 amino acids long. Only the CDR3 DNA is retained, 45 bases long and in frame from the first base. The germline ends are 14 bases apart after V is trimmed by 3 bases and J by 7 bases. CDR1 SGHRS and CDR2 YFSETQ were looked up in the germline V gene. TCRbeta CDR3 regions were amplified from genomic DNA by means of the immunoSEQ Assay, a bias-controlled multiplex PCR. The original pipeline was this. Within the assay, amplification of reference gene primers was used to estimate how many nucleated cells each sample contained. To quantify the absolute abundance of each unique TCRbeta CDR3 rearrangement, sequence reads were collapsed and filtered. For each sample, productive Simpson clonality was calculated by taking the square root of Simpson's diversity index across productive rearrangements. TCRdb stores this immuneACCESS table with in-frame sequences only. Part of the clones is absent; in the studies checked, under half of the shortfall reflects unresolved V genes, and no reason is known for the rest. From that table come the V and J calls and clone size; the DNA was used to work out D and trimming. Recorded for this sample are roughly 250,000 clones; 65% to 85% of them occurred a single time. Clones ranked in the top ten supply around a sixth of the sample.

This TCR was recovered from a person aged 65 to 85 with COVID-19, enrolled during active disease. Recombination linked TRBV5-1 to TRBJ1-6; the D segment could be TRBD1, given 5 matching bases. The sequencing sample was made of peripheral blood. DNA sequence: TGCGCCAGCAGCTGGGGGAGGCGGGAGAATTCACCCCTCCACTTT. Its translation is CASSWGRRENSPLHF.